A single sample gave rise to the 15 T cell receptor beta chains below, sequenced in a study of type 1 and type 2 diabetes patients. Genomic DNA was the PCR template. Multiplex PCR with 30 forward and 13 reverse primers amplified the TCR beta CDR3. Each CDR3 protein is one row after TCRdb ran MiXCR on the multiplex PCR reads. Of some 250,000 distinct CDR3 sequences listed, roughly 48% are singletons. The specimen sequenced was peripheral blood mononuclear cells (PBMCs). These receptor sequences come from a man between 18 and 29 years old with type 2 diabetes.

This chain joins TRBV10-3 and TRBJ2-5, with D hard to call. The germline CDR1 and CDR2 sequences are ENHRY and SYGVKD. This CDR3 has 14 amino acids. With 3 bases removed from V and 4 bases from J, the gap between germline ends came to 12 bases. CDR3 amino acids: CAISDRARGETQYF. CDR3 nucleotides: TGTGCCATCAGTGACCGGGCTAGAGGAGAGACCCAGTACTTC.

This clonotype turned up a few times. The chain carries TRBV19 and TRBJ2-1; TRBD2 aligns across 11 bases. CDR1 is LNHDA and CDR2 is SQIVND in the germline V gene (reference sequence). This CDR3 spans 15 amino acids. J was trimmed by 15 bases and V by 9 bases; bases with no gene match: 19. In DNA, the CDR3 is TGTGCCAGCAAAGACCCCGGGACTAGCGGAAGGGCAGCGTTCTTC. Its protein product is CASKDPGTSGRAAFF.

This clonotype is a singleton in its sample. The rearrangement uses TRBV4-3 and TRBJ1-2; D ambiguous. Looked up from germline, CDR1 is LGHNA and CDR2 is YSLEER. Trimming took off 1 base at V and 10 bases at J, with 19 bases between the two ends. CDR3 length: 15 amino acids. For the CDR3, the DNA is TGCGCCAGCAGCCAAGTCGGGGAGACGGGATATAACTACACCTTC. Residues: CASSQVGETGYNYTF.

V gene TRBV7-8 combines with J gene TRBJ2-7; D gene uncertain. V was shortened by 0 bases and J by 12 bases, with 18 bases between the two germline ends. The germline gives CDR1 SGHVS, CDR2 FQNEAQ. The CDR3 has 14 residues. CDR3 DNA: TGTGCCAGCAGCTTAGCGTCGGACGGTCGGAAGCGGTACTTC. The encoded protein is CASSLASDGRKRYF. The variable domain in full, completed from reference TRBV7-8 and TRBJ2-7, reads GAGVSQSPRYKVAKRGQDVALRCDPISGHVSLFWYQQALGQGPEFLTYFQNEAQLDKSGLPSDRFFAERPEGSVSTLKIQRTQQEDSAVYLCASSLASDGRKRYFGPGTRLTVT.

This sequence joins TRBV10-3 and TRBJ1-1; tentative D call: TRBD1 (6 bases). Germline CDR1 is ENHRY and CDR2 is SYGVKD. This CDR3 is built from 11 residues. For the CDR3, the DNA is TGTGCAGCGAGAGGGGGCACTGAAGCTTTCTTT. This codes for CAARGGTEAFF.

This rearrangement joins TRBV6-5 to TRBJ1-4, with D unclear. Germline values: CDR1 MNHEY, CDR2 SVGAGI. V was trimmed by 2 bases and J by 4 bases, leaving 5 bases between them. CDR3 length equals 13 residues. The CDR3 loop reads CASSYSRNEKLFF. The CDR3 region has the DNA TGTGCCAGCAGTTACAGTCGTAATGAAAAACTGTTTTTT.

This clonotype showed up just a few times. The rearrangement links TRBV29-1 to TRBJ2-7; TRBD1 matches at 7 bases. Germline CDR1 reads SQVTM; CDR2 reads ANQGSEA. V dropped 4 bases and J dropped 3; count of bases not matched to a gene: 6. This CDR3 region has 13 residues. This CDR3 is CSVVTGEYYEQYF. The CDR3 DNA is TGCAGCGTTGTTACAGGGGAGTACTACGAGCAGTACTTC.

Remarks on this clonotype: The junction shows a germline mismatch at one end, possibly a read error. The chain joins TRBV19 to TRBJ1-6, with 9 positions matching TRBD1. This CDR3 is 15 amino acids long. CDR1 is LNHDA, CDR2 SQIVND, per germline (reference sequence). The CDR3 bases are TGTGCGAGTAGCAGGGGACAGGGTGGAGGGTCACCCCTCCACTTT. The encoded protein is CASSRGQGGGSPLHF.

This clonotype turned up a few times. The chain joins TRBV12-3 or TRBV12-4 to TRBJ2-7; unclear D gene. This CDR3 spans 11 amino acids. V was trimmed by 5 bases and J by 7 bases, leaving 9 bases between them. CDR3 region: CASSQTLEQYF. CDR3 nucleotides: TGTGCCAGCAGTCAAACTCTGGAGCAGTACTTC.

As for this clonotype: A much larger clone differs by one base, so this may be a read error. V gene TRBV2 combines with J gene TRBJ2-5; D ambiguous. Germline V CDR1 and CDR2: SNHLY, FYNNEI. V lost 6 bases and J 4 bases, leaving 9 bases between the germline ends. The CDR3 is 12 amino acids. The CDR3 here is CASSRPPETQYF. The CDR3 nucleotides are TGTGCCAGCAGCAGGCCCCCAGAGACCCAGTACTTC. The variable domain in full, with the rest retrieved from reference TRBV2 and TRBJ2-5, is EPEVTQTPSHQVTQMGQEVILRCVPISNHLYFYWYRQILGQKVEFLVSFYNNEISEKSEIFDDQFSVERPDGSNFTLKIRSTKLEDSAMYFCASSRPPETQYFGPGTRLLVL.

This clonotype was seen just once. The rearrangement links TRBV6-1 to TRBJ1-4; D unresolved. Trimming took 6 bases from V and 4 from J, leaving 18 bases between them. The germline V gene encodes CDR1 MNHNS and CDR2 SASEGT. CDR3 length equals 16 residues. The chain's CDR3 is CASSLRNPQGNEKLFF. In DNA, the CDR3 is TGTGCCAGCAGCTTGCGGAACCCGCAAGGTAATGAAAAACTGTTTTTT.

Here the CDR3 reads CASSSTRGLAGGNEQYF. The CDR3 coding sequence is TGTGCCAGCAGCTCAACCCGGGGACTAGCGGGAGGGAACGAGCAGTACTTC. V gene TRBV7-3 combines with J gene TRBJ2-7; 16 bases agree with TRBD2. Germline V CDR1 and CDR2: SGHTA, FQGTGA. The CDR3 runs to 17 residues. After removal of 4 bases from V and 5 bases from J, the junction contained 8 bases not matched to a gene.

With respect to this clonotype: The junction differs from germline at one of its ends, possibly a read error. The CDR3 here is CASSTLAGARVF. The CDR3 DNA reads TGTGCCAGCAGTACACTAGCGGGAGCTAGAGTTTTC. The chain joins TRBV27 to TRBJ2-7; 11 bases align to TRBD2. The germline V gene encodes CDR1 MNHEY and CDR2 SMNVEV (reference sequence). The CDR3 has 12 amino acids.

The chain joins TRBV7-2 to TRBJ2-3, with D perhaps TRBD1 (5 bases). The germline V gene has CDR1 SGHTA and CDR2 FQGNSA. V lost 1 base and J lost 5, with 7 bases in between. CDR3 length equals 13 residues. Here the CDR3 reads CASSLVRGDTQYF. DNA of the CDR3: TGTGCCAGCAGCTTAGTTAGGGGAGATACGCAGTATTTT. The whole variable domain, filled in from reference TRBV7-2 and TRBJ2-3, reads GAGVSQSPSNKVTEKGKDVELRCDPISGHTALYWYRQSLGQGLEFLIYFQGNSAPDKSGLPSDRFSAERTGGSVSTLTIQRTQQEDSAVYLCASSLVRGDTQYFGPGTRLTVL.

This chain links TRBV12-5 with TRBJ1-2; 7 nucleotides agree with TRBD1. CDR1 is LGHNT and CDR2 is FRNRAP in the germline V gene. This CDR3 is built from 14 residues. The CDR3 is CASSLFGQAGGYTF. The CDR3 coding sequence is TGTGCCAGCAGTTTATTTGGACAGGCGGGAGGCTACACCTTC.